This T cell receptor (beta chain) was observed in a study of shared clonotypes between healthy human individuals (dated by TCRdb to the early 2020s). About the study as a whole: A couple of women and a few men aged 18 to 49 years were included in the cohort. For each donor, three plates each were used for CD4 naive and CD4 memory, two plates were used for CD8 naive, and one plate was used for CD8 memory. To estimate repertoire size and how much clonotypes are shared between individuals, the study performed deep sequencing of blood TCR repertoires from about 5 healthy adults. Different laboratories and diverse techniques were used to prepare libraries and sequence TCR repertoires, to increase sequencing depth and limit assay-specific biases. Between about 0.85 and 9.5 billion PBMCs per donor were obtained by leukapheresis.

The study at large found these results: Even with the large sequencing depth, rarefaction of the sorted-subset datasets indicated that sequencing was incomplete. Because the study included only a small number of donors, the genetic and exposure-history diversity represented was limited. Based on pairwise subsampling, the degree of clonotype sharing among donors was expected to be affected by sequencing depth. Sharing across a few donors was observed for 5% to 6.5% of naive CD4, 3.5% of naive CD8, 2% to 2.5% of memory CD4, and over 0.3% of memory CD8 clonotypes. Sampling was limited to blood, and TCR repertoires in tissue likely differ from TCR repertoires in blood. Clonotypes shared by all four sorted-subset donors showed higher generation probabilities than non-shared clonotypes. Naive subsets generally had larger estimated clonotype richness than memory subsets.

CD8 naive samples were CD45RO-negative cells positively selected for CCR7, giving a CD45RA+CCR7+ population that excluded TemRA cells. Donors were healthy HIV-negative adults with no recently reported acute infections or vaccinations. Every donor was a Caucasian adult residing in Nashville, Tennessee, USA. Blood was obtained by leukapheresis, after which PBMCs were separated by Ficoll-Histopaque density gradient centrifugation and cryopreserved in liquid nitrogen vapor phase. Purity and quantity of every magnetically sorted T cell population were checked by analytical flow cytometry. Each sorted fraction had its genomic DNA isolated and then quantified by UV absorbance on a Nanodrop 2000c. With regard to this clone: The antigen it recognizes is unknown. The input lacks base qualities; no much larger clone sits a single base away.

Using the deep immunoSEQ assay, TCR CDR3 regions were amplified from genomic DNA by multiplex PCR. Extracted genomic DNA from each cell subset was spread evenly across all wells of several immunoSEQ 96-well plates, with each plate serving as a replicate. For sorted subsets, each replicate PCR was loaded with roughly 200 ng genomic DNA, equivalent to 32,000 or so T cell genomes. Purified libraries were quantified with a Qubit 3.0 fluorometer, sized on a Bioanalyzer 2100, and re-quantified with the KAPA Library Quantification kit. A separate single-read 150-cycle Illumina NextSeq 550 flow cell was used to sequence each immunoSEQ 96-well plate. The authors' pipeline ran thus. Because the immunoSEQ output included only junctional sequences and no quality scores, the filtering could not be the same as the filtering used for full-length reads. Sequences were annotated with PyIR, a Python wrapper for IgBLAST v1.9, using IMGT germline references to assign V/J genes and CDR3. Any read was removed if the V/J assignment was weak (E-value above 1e-6), the CDR3 was missing, or the read contained stop codons, out-of-frame junctions, or ambiguous translated residues. V3J clonotypes were defined as sequences sharing an identical inferred V gene, J gene, and CDR3 amino acid sequence. Percentage overlap between repertoires was calculated by dividing the number of shared unique clonotypes by the size of the smaller repertoire. Three approaches were used to assess repertoire richness: RTK rarefaction, the Chao1 estimator, and Recon v2.1 estimates of unobserved clonotypes. Generation probabilities for all TCRbeta clonotypes obtained by the gDNA method from several donors were computed using OLGA. The immuneACCESS repertoire file appears here via TCRdb, limited to in-frame rearrangements. These files lack a portion of the clones; in checked studies, under half of the deficit traces to unresolved V genes, and the cause of the others is not known. D and trimming come from the DNA, and the V and J calls and clone size come from that table. Here the sample has more than 2 million clones; 93% occur a single time. Roughly 1.7% of the sample lies in the top ten.

The CDR3 numbers 14 residues from cysteine through phenylalanine. The CDR3 DNA has 42 bases and is translated from base 1. V is cut by 5 bases and J by 5 bases, and the space between the germline ends is 16 bases. The germline V gene supplies CDR1 SGDLS and CDR2 YYNGEE. Sample: naive CD8+ T cells from PBMCs. Taken with the paper, the label for cell subset or site translates to: CD45RA+CCR7+. The sequence joins TRBV9 to TRBJ2-5; a tentative D match to TRBD2 spans 5 bases. The TCR comes from a young man in good health. Some clones in this sample may be carry-over from other donors' samples. CDR3 protein: CASSNTAGLETQYF. The bases are TGTGCCAGCAGTAACACGGCGGGTTTGGAGACCCAGTACTTC.